The 31 T cell receptor beta chains presented below share a single source sample, sequenced in a study of beta chain features in type 1 diabetes. TCRB transcripts that were expressed got sequenced, as all of the isolated RNA had been reverse transcribed. Profiling relied on immunoSEQ multiplex PCR, and the TCRdb table lists in-frame clones only, not all of them. The sample records roughly 170,000 clones, 10% to 15% being singletons. Sequenced input: central memory CD4+ T cells from blood. These receptors came from a woman between 18 and 30 years old in good health.

In DNA form, the CDR3 reads TGTGCCAGCAGCTCTAGCTACGAGCAGTACTTC. Its translation: CASSSSYEQYF. The chain joins TRBV11-2 to TRBJ2-7; the D is unclear. The CDR3 length is 11 residues. From germline, CDR1 is SGHAT and CDR2 FQNNGV. The V end was cut by 4 bases, the J end by 3 bases, with 4 bases between.

This clone was detected ten times or more. The V call is TRBV6-6, the J call TRBJ2-7; 8 bases fit TRBD2. J lost 6 bases, V lost 11 bases, and 0 bases had no gene match. This CDR3 is built from 9 residues. The V gene's germline CDR1 is MNHNY and CDR2 SVGAGI (reference sequence). The CDR3 DNA sequence: TGTGCCGCGGGGGGCGAGCAGTACTTC. Translated, it gives CAAGGEQYF.

This clone was found a few times. The rearrangement links TRBV5-6 to TRBJ2-3, with 8 bases aligning to TRBD1. Germline trimming cut 5 bases from V and 1 base from J; bases unmatched to any gene: 9. The CDR3 loop spans 16 amino acids. Germline CDR1 SGHDT, CDR2 YYEEEE. In DNA, the CDR3 is TGTGCCAGCAGGATCGACGACAGGGGTGGCACAGATACGCAGTATTTT. Translated: CASRIDDRGGTDTQYF. The complete variable domain, with remaining parts taken from reference TRBV5-6 and TRBJ2-3, reads DAGVTQSPTHLIKTRGQQVTLRCSPKSGHDTVSWYQQALGQGPQFIFQYYEEEERQRGNFPDRFSGHQFPNYSSELNVNALLLGDSALYLCASRIDDRGGTDTQYFGPGTRLTVL.

This clone was seen a few times. CDR3 region: CSVVDQQGSNQPQHF. CDR3 in DNA: TGCAGCGTTGTCGACCAACAGGGTAGCAATCAGCCCCAGCATTTT. The genes are TRBV29-1 and TRBJ1-5, with a weak D call TRBD1 (6 bases). Trimming pared 4 bases from V and 0 bases from J, leaving 13 bases between. The CDR3 consists of 15 residues. The germline gives CDR1 SQVTM, CDR2 ANQGSEA.

This clone appeared a few times. The V gene is TRBV6-6, the J gene TRBJ2-5; 7 bases line up with TRBD2. CDR1 is MNHNY, CDR2 SVGAGI, per germline (reference sequence). Losses at the gene ends were 4 bases for V and 5 bases for J; bases not matched to a gene: 10. This CDR3 is built from 15 residues. The CDR3 sequence: CASSSTTSRRETQYF. The CDR3, as DNA: TGTGCCAGCAGTTCCACGACTAGCCGGAGGGAGACCCAGTACTTC.

This clone came up a few times. An end of the junction does not agree with germline; a read error may underlie this. The CDR3 sequence: CASSSAGTDDQETQYF. CDR3 bases: TGTGCCAGCAGTTCCGCCGGGACAGATGACCAGGAGACCCAGTACTTC. This chain joins TRBV28 and TRBJ2-5; 7 bases match TRBD1. The CDR3 sequence is 16 residues long. From germline, CDR1 is MDHEN and CDR2 SYDVKM. Based on the CDR3 plus reference TRBV28 and TRBJ2-5, the full variable domain is DVKVTQSSRYLVKRTGEKVFLECVQDMDHENMFWYRQDPGLGLRLIYFSYDVKMKEKGDIPEGYSVSREKKERFSLILESASTNQTSMYLCASSSAGTDDQETQYFGPGTRLLVL.

The chain links TRBV5-1 to TRBJ2-7; 9 nucleotides match TRBD2. Germline V CDR1 and CDR2: SGHRS, YFSETQ. The CDR3 spans 14 residues. J was trimmed by 2 bases and V by 2 bases; bases with no gene match: 2. The chain's CDR3 is CASSLAGGAYEQYF. As DNA, the CDR3 is TGCGCCAGCAGCTTAGCGGGAGGTGCCTACGAGCAGTACTTC. The full variable domain, its missing parts supplied by reference TRBV5-1 and TRBJ2-7, is KAGVTQTPRYLIKTRGQQVTLSCSPISGHRSVSWYQQTPGQGLQFLFEYFSETQRNKGNFPGRFSGRQFSNSRSEMNVSTLELGDSALYLCASSLAGGAYEQYFGPGTRLTVT.

The chain is built from TRBV2 and TRBJ2-3, with D uncertain. From germline, CDR1 is SNHLY and CDR2 FYNNEI. V was trimmed by 2 bases and J by 5 bases, leaving 11 bases between them. The CDR3 spans 14 residues. CDR3 in amino acids: CASSELTHRDTQYF. CDR3 sequence (DNA): TGTGCCAGCAGTGAACTCACCCACAGAGATACGCAGTATTTT.

The V gene is TRBV19, the J gene TRBJ2-7; 10 bases are a match to TRBD1. The CDR3 length is 18 residues. Germline V gene lookup returns CDR1 LNHDA and CDR2 SQIVND (reference sequence). With V trimmed by 3 bases and J by 4 bases, 15 bases remained unmatched. CDR3 loop: CASSMRPLTGTGDYEQYF. The CDR3 DNA follows: TGTGCCAGTAGTATGAGGCCCCTCACCGGGACAGGGGATTACGAGCAGTACTTC.

The J gene is TRBJ1-3, the V gene TRBV5-6; D ambiguous. Germline assignment: CDR1 SGHDT and CDR2 YYEEEE. The CDR3 contains 13 residues. Between the trimmed V and J ends, which lost 1 base and 4 bases, there was a span of 6 bases. CDR3 DNA: TGTGCCAGCAGCTTGACTGCAGGAAACACCATATATTTT. Its protein product is CASSLTAGNTIYF.

This clone was found many times. V gene TRBV7-2 combines with J gene TRBJ1-3; the D gene is possibly TRBD1 (6 bases). Germline CDR1 reads SGHTA; CDR2 reads FQGNSA. V was clipped by 3 bases and J by 2 bases, with 14 bases between them. The CDR3 is made up of 16 amino acids. The CDR3 sequence: CASSFTTGSAGNTIYF. In DNA, the CDR3 is TGTGCCAGCAGCTTTACAACAGGGTCGGCTGGAAACACCATATATTTT.

This clone was observed many times. The rearrangement joins TRBV30 to TRBJ1-2; D ambiguous. Germline lookup yields CDR1 GTSNPN and CDR2 SVGIG (reference sequence). V was cut by 0 bases and J by 4 bases, with 15 bases left in between. The CDR3 is 15 amino acids. Written as DNA, the CDR3 is TGTGCCTGGAGTGTTAGCAGTACGATAGGCTATGGCTACACCTTC. Residues: CAWSVSSTIGYGYTF. The variable domain in full, with the rest retrieved from reference TRBV30 and TRBJ1-2, is SQTIHQWPATLVQPVGSPLSLECTVEGTSNPNLYWYRQAAGRGLQLLFYSVGIGQISSEVPQNLSASRPQDRQFILSSKKLLLSDSGFYLCAWSVSSTIGYGYTFGSGTRLTVV.

The rearrangement uses TRBV5-1 and TRBJ2-3; a possible D gene is TRBD2 (6 bases). The germline gives CDR1 SGHRS, CDR2 YFSETQ. V lost 5 bases and J lost 3, with 16 bases in between. The CDR3 contains 15 residues. The CDR3 DNA is TGCGCCAGCAGTCGGTGGGGGGACGGGACAGATACGCAGTATTTT. Translated: CASSRWGDGTDTQYF.

This chain uses TRBV28 with TRBJ2-7; D gene unclear. The CDR3 runs to 13 residues. CDR1 MDHEN and CDR2 SYDVKM come from the germline V gene. V lost 8 bases, J lost 2 bases, and 13 bases lay in between. CDR3 coding DNA: TGTGCCAGCGCGCCAGGCCTTCCCTACGAGCAGTACTTC. Encoded protein: CASAPGLPYEQYF.

The rearrangement joins TRBV7-2 to TRBJ2-5; D may be TRBD1 (6 bases). V lost 4 bases and J 3 bases, leaving 15 bases between the germline ends. Germline V gene data show CDR1 as SGHTA and CDR2 as FQGNSA. The CDR3 sequence is 15 residues long. The CDR3 sequence is CASSSPERGKETQYF. The CDR3 coding sequence is TGTGCCAGCAGCTCTCCCGAAAGGGGGAAAGAGACCCAGTACTTC.

The table lists this clone with a few counts. The genes are TRBV4-2 and TRBJ2-7, with 9 bases that match TRBD1. Germline V gene lookup returns CDR1 LGHNA and CDR2 YNFKEQ. There are 16 residues in the CDR3. Losses at the gene ends were 5 bases for V and 3 bases for J; bases not matched to a gene: 11. CDR3 sequence: CASSEQPGQGFYEQYF. The DNA for the CDR3 is TGTGCCAGCAGCGAACAACCGGGACAGGGTTTCTACGAGCAGTACTTC.

The chain carries TRBV30 and TRBJ2-7; tentatively, D is TRBD1 (6 bases). Looked up from germline, CDR1 is GTSNPN and CDR2 is SVGIG (reference sequence). CDR3 length: 14 residues. The ends were cut back, 2 bases at V and 5 bases at J, with 16 bases in the middle. The CDR3 region has the DNA TGTGCCTGGAGTAGGCCCCCAGGGGTCAACGAGCAGTACTTC. It is translated as CAWSRPPGVNEQYF.

This chain uses TRBV7-3 with TRBJ2-1; TRBD1 matches 10 bases. The CDR3 extends over 13 amino acids. Per germline, CDR1 SGHTA and CDR2 FQGTGA. The CDR3 DNA follows: TGTAGTAGCGGGACAGGGGTTTACAATGAGCAGTTCTTC. Translating it yields CSSGTGVYNEQFF.

CDR3 in DNA: TGTGCCCACCCTAGGCGTGGGACAGGGGGCGCGGGTCTTCGAGAGACCCAGTACTTC. Protein sequence: CAHPRRGTGGAGLRETQYF. V is TRBV10-3 and J is TRBJ2-5; 12 bases agree with TRBD1. In germline, CDR1 is ENHRY, CDR2 SYGVKD. V shed 11 bases and J 4 bases; nucleotides not matched to a gene: 23. This CDR3 has 19 amino acids.

This chain links TRBV7-2 with TRBJ2-5; 8 bases line up with TRBD1. CDR1 and CDR2 from the germline V gene are SGHTA and FQGNSA. The CDR3 sequence is 17 residues long. Trimming cost V 5 bases and J 1 base; bases outside gene matches: 12. Written as DNA, the CDR3 is TGTGCCAGCAGCCGCAATCTAGGACAGGGTGGCCAAGAGACCCAGTACTTC. Protein sequence: CASSRNLGQGGQETQYF.

In this sample, this clone turned up a few times. The gene calls are TRBV15 and TRBJ2-2; possibly TRBD1 for D (6 bases). CDR3 length: 16 amino acids. V gave up 1 base and J gave up 4 bases, with 13 bases separating them. Germline assignment: CDR1 LNHNV and CDR2 YYDKDF (reference sequence). Here the CDR3 reads CATSRVGGRVTGELFF. The CDR3 DNA reads as TGTGCCACCAGCAGAGTTGGGGGCAGGGTCACCGGGGAGCTGTTTTTT.

The chain employs TRBV14 and TRBJ1-1; D may be TRBD1 (6 bases). The CDR3 covers 15 residues. CDR1 is SGHDN and CDR2 is FVKESK in the germline V gene. Trimming removed 6 bases from V and 0 bases from J, with 14 bases in between. This chain's CDR3 is CASSRTDYMNTEAFF. The CDR3 DNA sequence: TGTGCCAGCAGTAGGACAGACTATATGAACACTGAAGCTTTCTTT.

This clone turned up a few times. The CDR3 spells CAISEFIGNEQYF. The CDR3 DNA is TGTGCCATCAGTGAGTTTATCGGGAACGAGCAGTACTTC. The chain uses TRBV10-3 and TRBJ2-7, with D tentatively TRBD2 (5 bases). Between the trimmed V and J ends, which lost 1 base and 5 bases, there was a span of 9 bases. The CDR3 loop spans 13 amino acids. The germline CDR1 and CDR2 sequences are ENHRY and SYGVKD.

A few counts support this clone. Other nucleotide sequences from this sample produce the same CDR3. The chain carries TRBV18 and TRBJ2-5; no clear D gene. Trimming removed 3 bases from V and 3 bases from J, with 2 bases in between. Germline assignment: CDR1 KGHSH and CDR2 LQKENI. The CDR3 covers 11 residues. The CDR3 DNA follows: TGTGCCAGCTCACCCGAAGAGACCCAGTACTTC. Protein: CASSPEETQYF.

V and J are TRBV28 and TRBJ1-5; D possibly corresponds to TRBD1 (6 bases). The germline V and J ends were trimmed by 8 bases and 2 bases, with 13 bases remaining between them. Per the germline V gene, CDR1 is MDHEN and CDR2 is SYDVKM. This CDR3 contains 14 residues. CDR3 DNA sequence: TGTGCCAGCGGGGGACATCGTGGCAATCAGCCCCAGCATTTT. It yields the protein CASGGHRGNQPQHF. Complete variable domain (other parts from reference TRBV28 and TRBJ1-5): DVKVTQSSRYLVKRTGEKVFLECVQDMDHENMFWYRQDPGLGLRLIYFSYDVKMKEKGDIPEGYSVSREKKERFSLILESASTNQTSMYLCASGGHRGNQPQHFGDGTRLSIL.

The rearrangement joins TRBV2 to TRBJ2-7, with a weak D call TRBD2 (5 bases). Germline loops: CDR1 SNHLY, CDR2 FYNNEI. The CDR3 loop spans 13 amino acids. V dropped 4 bases and J dropped 0 bases, with 7 bases sitting between them. In DNA form, the CDR3 reads TGTGCCAGCAGTGGAGGGAGCTCCTACGAGCAGTACTTC. Translating it yields CASSGGSSYEQYF.

This chain links TRBV7-6 with TRBJ2-1; D is possibly TRBD2 (6 bases). The ends were cut back, 0 bases at V and 4 bases at J, with 10 bases in the middle. The CDR3 consists of 15 residues. Germline V lookup: CDR1 SGHVS, CDR2 FNYEAQ. CDR3 DNA sequence: TGTGCCAGCAGCTTAGCCCGGGAGCTTTACAATGAGCAGTTCTTC. This translates into CASSLARELYNEQFF.

This clone was seen a handful of times. The rearrangement joins TRBV19 to TRBJ1-2; no firm D call. V dropped 7 bases and J dropped 3 bases, with 9 bases sitting between them. Germline values: CDR1 LNHDA, CDR2 SQIVND (reference sequence). The CDR3 covers 12 residues. The DNA of the CDR3 is TGTGCCAGTACTCCAGGATACTATGGCTACACCTTC. Amino acids: CASTPGYYGYTF.

This clone turned up a few times. The V gene is TRBV9, the J gene TRBJ2-3; D unclear. Germline CDR1 is SGDLS and CDR2 is YYNGEE. V lost 6 bases and J 6 bases, leaving 17 bases between the germline ends. The CDR3 contains 14 residues. CDR3 region: CASTTAPSGDTQYF. The CDR3 DNA reads as TGTGCCAGCACCACCGCCCCATCCGGGGATACGCAGTATTTT.

The V call is TRBV5-1, the J call TRBJ2-3; a weak D match, TRBD1 (5 bases). Germline V gives CDR1 SGHRS, CDR2 YFSETQ. The CDR3 contains 15 residues. V lost 6 bases and J lost 1, with 15 bases in between. CDR3 region: CASKQAMEGTDTQYF. CDR3 sequence (DNA): TGCGCCAGCAAACAGGCGATGGAAGGCACAGATACGCAGTATTTT.

A few counts support this clone. This sequence joins TRBV5-6 and TRBJ2-1; 14 bases are a match to TRBD2. CDR1 is SGHDT, CDR2 YYEEEE, per germline. Unmatched junction bases numbered 10, after V lost 2 bases and J lost 12 bases. The CDR3 runs to 16 residues. The chain's CDR3 is CASSFRTSGRPPGQFF. CDR3 DNA: TGTGCCAGCAGCTTCCGGACTAGCGGGAGGCCCCCGGGGCAGTTCTTC.